The clone carrying this T cell receptor beta chain was observed many times. What it binds is unknown. This record belongs to a study of T-cell reconstitution after alpha-beta-depleted transplantation in children. The library targeted TCRbeta and was prepared with unique molecular identifiers. Each CDR3 protein is one row after TCRdb ran MiXCR on the PCR reads. This repertoire shows about 980,000 distinct CDR3 sequences, about 31% found once; its top ten account for 28%. The study, taken as a whole, reports: Two months or so post-transplant, alpha-beta T cells reportedly derived from several hundred expanded graft clones. The origin of high day-60 TCRbeta diversity in some patients lay in surviving recipient T cells and thymic progenitors. A year post-transplant, T-cell counts and diversity derived mostly from newly produced T cells.

The sequences come from PBMCs, mostly from graft donor cells, collected 360 days after TCRalphabeta/CD19-depleted stem cell transplant. This TCR came from a boy in the first two years of life who had a stem cell transplant for SCID, so the T cells may come from the graft donor.

The CDR3 spells CSARVGLGYQPQHF. The DNA of the CDR3 is TGCAGTGCTAGAGTGGGCTTGGGTTATCAGCCCCAGCATTTT. The chain uses TRBV20-1 and TRBJ1-5, with D hard to call. The CDR3 consists of 14 residues. V lost 1 base and J lost 5, with 12 bases in between. CDR1 is DFQATT and CDR2 is SNEGSKA in the germline V gene (reference sequence).